This is a list of T cell receptor beta chains from one sample in a study of human versus mouse CDR3 diversity and MHC coevolution. This table comes from immunoSEQ multiplex PCR, and its TCRdb copy is limited to in-frame clones, with some not included. Among more than 60,000 clones listed, around 90% were seen once. Sequencing input: naive CD4+ T cells from blood. These receptors originate from a person between 25 and 75 years old in good health. Each CDR3 is given without its conserved first and last residue. The order of the fields is D gene, J gene, V gene, CDR3 protein. D genes are given only for firm matches.

>NA|TRBJ1-2|TRBV5-4
ASSLDTNYGYT
>NA|TRBJ2-1|TRBV28
AEGGSSYNEQF
>NA|TRBJ2-2|TRBV30
AWTRTANTGELF
>NA|TRBJ1-1|TRBV29-1
SVGGGTEAF
>TRBD2|TRBJ2-3|TRBV5-4
ASSSGVAGGEDTQY
>NA|TRBJ1-3|TRBV6-1
ASSGGGFPGNTIY
>NA|TRBJ1-4|TRBV7-9
ASSWDGWERSEKLF
>NA|TRBJ1-2|TRBV30
AWRRRFNYGYT
>NA|TRBJ2-2|TRBV6-4
ASSGQNTGELF
>TRBD1|TRBJ1-2|TRBV5-1
ASSLGPTGGRGYT
>NA|TRBJ1-1|TRBV29-1
SAGQNTEAF
>TRBD1|TRBJ1-5|TRBV27
ASRDRGQPQH
>NA|TRBJ1-2|TRBV27
ASGRSDSPNYGYT
>NA|TRBJ2-7|TRBV28
VSSFNLGFYEQY
>TRBD1|TRBJ2-5|TRBV5-1
ASILRDRGLETQY
>NA|TRBJ2-7|TRBV7-2
ASSFGRTAPTKEQY
>TRBD1|TRBJ2-5|TRBV5-1
ASSFDRVRETQY
>NA|TRBJ1-2|TRBV18
ASSPPDSLYGYT
>TRBD1|TRBJ1-5|TRBV19
ASSPADRVDSNQPQH
>NA|TRBJ2-7|TRBV5-1
ASSLRDALAPEQY
>TRBD1|TRBJ2-5|TRBV5-4
ASSAGQEKTQY
>NA|TRBJ2-3|TRBV6-5
ASSLGSTDTQY
>TRBD1|TRBJ2-5|TRBV19
ATRTGGETQY
>NA|TRBJ1-6|TRBV7-8
ASSRSSYNSPLH
>TRBD1|TRBJ1-2|TRBV6-1
ASSPLTTGGYGYT
>TRBD2|TRBJ2-7|TRBV2
ASRRLAGVQNEQY
>NA|TRBJ1-1|TRBV7-9
ASSISTLDSSEAF
>TRBD1|TRBJ1-2|TRBV27
ASSRGQAHLPVGYT
>NA|TRBJ1-2|TRBV5-1
ASSSAAYGYT
>TRBD2|TRBJ2-1|TRBV9
ASSATSGAYNEQF
>NA|TRBJ1-2|TRBV30
AWAGVAYGYT
>TRBD1|TRBJ2-7|TRBV7-9
ASSATGGRRDEQY
>TRBD2|TRBJ2-5|TRBV2
ASSEVAGVQETQY
>NA|TRBJ1-6|TRBV5-1
ASREQVGTSPLH
>TRBD1|TRBJ2-5|TRBV9
ASSATGGFETQY
>TRBD1|TRBJ2-7|TRBV4-1
ASSQGPGTEAYEQY
>NA|TRBJ1-5|TRBV5-6
ASSLHRTNQPQH
>TRBD1|TRBJ2-2|TRBV27
ASSTSGTANTGELF
>TRBD1|TRBJ1-5|TRBV30
AWSVGTANQPQH
>TRBD1|TRBJ1-1|TRBV19
ASSIAGQGNTEAF
>NA|TRBJ1-1|TRBV29-1
SVEMGSGGNTEAF
>NA|TRBJ2-2|TRBV5-4
ASSPRTANTGELF
>NA|TRBJ2-1|TRBV30
AWSGQIYNEQF
>NA|TRBJ1-1|TRBV29-1
SASRTQNTEAF
>TRBD1|TRBJ1-4|TRBV29-1
SAGTGTGVTGKLF
>NA|TRBJ1-3|TRBV11-2
ASSPYLYSGNTIY
>NA|TRBJ1-1|TRBV29-1
SVGPGLNTEAF
>NA|TRBJ2-5|TRBV18
ASSPYQETQY
>NA|TRBJ1-2|TRBV30
AWSVGPSGGYT
>TRBD1|TRBJ1-1|TRBV5-1
ASADRGEAF
>TRBD1|TRBJ2-7|TRBV19
ASRFGTGPTYEQY
>NA|TRBJ1-6|TRBV2
ASRAPGIDNSPLH
>TRBD2|NA|TRBV2
ASGLAGNYEQY
>NA|TRBJ1-3|TRBV9
ASSVGSSGDGNTIY
>TRBD1|TRBJ2-7|TRBV2
ASRTGGGSYEQY